This TCR beta chain originates from a study of response to subunit inactivated influenza vaccine. General study results and limits: Authors suggested seasonal influenza vaccinations each recruit few new T cells.

Per the germline V gene, CDR1 is SGHDT and CDR2 is YYEEEE. The CDR3 spans 16 residues. V lost 4 bases, J lost 0 bases, and 16 bases lay in between. TCRdb reprocessed the RT-PCR reads via MiXCR and lists one record per CDR3 protein. The repertoire holds around 520,000 distinct CDR3 sequences, with around 25% as singletons. This clonotype was detected once. Its antigen remains unidentified. The receptor's source is a man in his fifties or sixties who received an inactivated influenza vaccine. The chain has TRBV5-6 and TRBJ2-5; TRBD1 is a possible D gene (5 bases). The sample was CD4+ T cells sorted from PBMCs, taken 5 days after vaccination. CDR3 sequence: CASSPRQFNYQETQYF. The CDR3, as DNA: TGTGCCAGCAGCCCTCGACAGTTCAACTACCAAGAGACCCAGTACTTC. The full variable domain, its missing parts supplied by reference TRBV5-6 and TRBJ2-5, is DAGVTQSPTHLIKTRGQQVTLRCSPKSGHDTVSWYQQALGQGPQFIFQYYEEEERQRGNFPDRFSGHQFPNYSSELNVNALLLGDSALYLCASSPRQFNYQETQYFGPGTRLLVL.